A single sample gave rise to the 28 T cell receptor beta chains below, sequenced in a study of tissue T cells after allogeneic stem cell transplantation. The data were produced by immunoSEQ multiplex PCR, yet TCRdb's version contains in-frame clones alone and is incomplete. This table has 20,000 to 30,000 clones, 70% to 75% appearing once. The material sequenced was tissue from the ileum, taken at autopsy. The receptor source for this set is a female donor at least 60 years old with lung cancer.

V gene TRBV19 combines with J gene TRBJ1-2, with TRBD1 identical over 7 bases. The CDR3 sequence is 14 residues long. The V gene's germline CDR1 is LNHDA and CDR2 SQIVND (reference sequence). Unmatched junction bases numbered 15, after V lost 8 bases and J lost 9 bases. CDR3 coding DNA: TGTGCCAGTTCCCGCCCGACAGGGATCCAAAGCTACACCTTC. Translation gives CASSRPTGIQSYTF. Looking up the rest from reference TRBV19 and TRBJ1-2 gives the full variable domain: DGGITQSPKYLFRKEGQNVTLSCEQNLNHDAMYWYRQDPGQGLRLIYYSQIVNDFQKGDIAEGYSVSREKKESFPLTVTSAQKNPTAFYLCASSRPTGIQSYTFGSGTRLTVV.

The chain carries TRBV5-8 and TRBJ1-2; D is unclear. V was shortened by 1 base and J by 4 bases, with 8 bases between the two germline ends. The CDR3 contains 13 residues. Germline V gives CDR1 SGHTS, CDR2 YDEGEE. CDR3 sequence (DNA): TGTGCCAGCAGCTTGCTAGTGGTCTATGGCTACACCTTC. Its translation: CASSLLVVYGYTF.

The chain carries TRBV2 and TRBJ2-3; D not certain. From germline, CDR1 is SNHLY and CDR2 FYNNEI. Deletions cut 1 base from V and 9 bases from J, with 14 bases between. The CDR3 covers 14 residues. CDR3 residues: CASSEGANGLTQYF. CDR3 in DNA: TGTGCCAGCAGTGAAGGGGCGAATGGTTTGACGCAGTATTTT.

This clone occurred once. This chain uses TRBV6-2 or TRBV6-3 with TRBJ2-2; 9 nucleotides align to TRBD1. The germline CDR1 and CDR2 sequences are MNHEY and SVGEGT. V gave up 6 bases and J gave up 6 bases; unmatched junction bases: 11. The CDR3 length is 16 residues. CDR3 region: CASSPGAGQGAGELFF. CDR3 nucleotides: TGTGCCAGCAGCCCCGGGGCGGGACAGGGTGCCGGGGAGCTGTTTTTT.

The chain carries TRBV9 and TRBJ2-2; unclear D gene. CDR1 and CDR2 from the germline V gene are SGDLS and YYNGEE. This CDR3 contains 14 residues. Trimming left V 0 bases short and J 9 bases short, with 12 bases between. CDR3: CASSVDTFTRELFF. The CDR3 nucleotides are TGTGCCAGCAGCGTAGACACCTTTACCAGGGAGCTGTTTTTT.

In this sample, this clone turned up a few times. The rearrangement joins TRBV10-2 to TRBJ2-5, with TRBD1 as a possible D gene (6 bases). CDR1 and CDR2 from the germline V gene are WSHSY and SAAADI. This CDR3 has 16 residues. V gave up 4 bases and J gave up 1 base, with 16 bases separating them. In DNA, the CDR3 is TGCGCCAGCAGTGTTGGCAGGGGTTTAGTCCAAGAGACCCAGTACTTC. The encoded protein is CASSVGRGLVQETQYF.

The chain couples TRBV12-3 or TRBV12-4 to TRBJ1-5; perhaps TRBD1 as D (5 bases). Trimming took off 3 bases at V and 4 bases at J, with 7 bases between the two ends. The CDR3 contains 13 residues. The CDR3 nucleotides are TGTGCCAGCAGTTTCGGGGGAAATCAGCCCCAGCATTTT. Its translation: CASSFGGNQPQHF.

The chain couples TRBV7-2 to TRBJ2-6, with D perhaps matching TRBD1 or TRBD2 (5 bases each). The length of the CDR3 is 18 residues. V was trimmed by 7 bases and J by 0 bases, leaving 19 bases between them. Germline V gene sequence: CDR1 SGHTA, CDR2 FQGNSA. CDR3 sequence reads: CASTPRGQGSSGANVLTF. CDR3 in DNA: TGTGCCAGCACCCCGCGAGGGCAGGGAAGCTCTGGGGCCAACGTCCTGACTTTC.

The CDR3 is CASRLGQGAGGELFF. CDR3 nucleotide sequence: TGTGCCAGTAGACTGGGACAGGGGGCAGGCGGGGAGCTGTTTTTT. The chain joins TRBV7-9 to TRBJ2-2, with 12 nucleotides matching TRBD1. J was trimmed by 7 bases and V by 9 bases; bases with no gene match: 9. The CDR3 is made up of 15 amino acids. Per germline, CDR1 SEHNR and CDR2 FQNEAQ (reference sequence).

This clone was counted between two and nine times. The chain links TRBV6-2 or TRBV6-3 to TRBJ1-3; no firm D call. The CDR3 consists of 12 residues. Germline V gene lookup returns CDR1 MNHEY and CDR2 SVGEGT. Trimming stripped 6 bases from V and 4 bases from J, with 7 bases between. CDR3 loop: CASSPRGNTIYF. The CDR3 DNA reads as TGTGCCAGCAGCCCGCGGGGAAACACCATATATTTT.

This clone occurred a few times. V usage is TRBV4-3 and J usage is TRBJ2-1; TRBD1 aligns across 11 bases. Germline-derived CDR1 and CDR2 are LGHNA and YSLEER. There are 16 residues in the CDR3. J was trimmed by 4 bases and V by 4 bases; bases with no gene match: 6. CDR3 DNA sequence: TGCGCCAGCAGCCGGGACGGGGACAGGGGGTACAATGAGCAGTTCTTC. Translation: CASSRDGDRGYNEQFF.

V and J are TRBV5-1 and TRBJ1-2; possible D gene TRBD1, 6 bases. Germline loops: CDR1 SGHRS, CDR2 YFSETQ. The CDR3 covers 14 residues. V lost 0 bases to trimming and J lost 7 bases, with 13 bases between them. DNA of the CDR3: TGCGCCAGCAGCTTGGCCTCAGGGGTGATTGGCTACACCTTC. Protein sequence: CASSLASGVIGYTF.

CDR3 nucleotides: TGTGCCAGCAGGGGGGGTCAGCGGGAGGGCCTGGGAGAGACCCAGTACTTC. Its translation is CASRGGQREGLGETQYF. V gene TRBV5-5 combines with J gene TRBJ2-5; 10 positions agree with TRBD2. This CDR3 spans 17 amino acids. Germline CDR1 and CDR2: SGHKS and YYEKEE (reference sequence). J was trimmed by 4 bases and V by 5 bases; bases with no gene match: 14.

By sample fraction, this clone is medium-sized. This rearrangement joins TRBV7-9 to TRBJ2-3; the D gene is possibly TRBD2 (6 bases). This CDR3 has 15 residues. Germline-derived CDR1 and CDR2 are SEHNR and FQNEAQ (reference sequence). V was shortened by 2 bases and J by 5 bases, with 14 bases between the two germline ends. CDR3 DNA sequence: TGTGCCAGCAGCTTACAAGCCGGGAGTGAAGATACGCAGTATTTT. Amino acid sequence: CASSLQAGSEDTQYF.

This clone was seen only a few times. This sequence joins TRBV12-3 or TRBV12-4 and TRBJ1-2, with TRBD1 as a possible D gene (5 bases). Trimming stripped 6 bases from V and 4 bases from J, with 9 bases between. The CDR3 runs to 12 residues. CDR3 sequence (DNA): TGTGCCAGCAGCCCAGGGAGCTATGGCTACACCTTC. Translated, it gives CASSPGSYGYTF.

V gene TRBV7-8 combines with J gene TRBJ2-3; the D gene is possibly TRBD1 (7 bases). The V end lost 6 bases, the J end lost 4 bases, and 17 bases lay between the germline ends. The V gene's germline CDR1 is SGHVS and CDR2 FQNEAQ. The CDR3 loop spans 15 amino acids. CDR3 loop: CASRSRGATPDTQYF. CDR3 in DNA: TGTGCCAGCAGGTCCAGGGGGGCCACGCCAGATACGCAGTATTTT.

The rearrangement uses TRBV6-5 and TRBJ1-5; TRBD1 matches at 8 bases. V was clipped by 7 bases and J by 2 bases; unmatched bases: 7. The CDR3 runs 15 residues. The germline V gene encodes CDR1 MNHEY and CDR2 SVGAGI. The chain's CDR3 is CASKPGQAGNQPQHF. CDR3 in DNA: TGTGCCAGCAAACCGGGACAGGCAGGCAATCAGCCCCAGCATTTT.

This clone was observed a single time. The chain couples TRBV9 to TRBJ1-4; D might be TRBD1 (6 bases). Per germline, CDR1 SGDLS and CDR2 YYNGEE. The CDR3 has 15 residues. V gave up 3 bases and J gave up 2 bases, with 11 bases separating them. CDR3 nucleotides: TGTGCCAGCAGCGCAGGGGAGGGTACTAATGAAAAACTGTTTTTT. It yields the protein CASSAGEGTNEKLFF. Full variable domain (missing parts from reference TRBV9 and TRBJ1-4): DSGVTQTPKHLITATGQRVTLRCSPRSGDLSVYWYQQSLDQGLQFLIQYYNGEERAKGNILERFSAQQFPDLHSELNLSSLELGDSALYFCASSAGEGTNEKLFFGSGTQLSVL.

The chain recombines TRBV18 with TRBJ1-3, with D possibly being TRBD1 (6 bases). Germline V lookup: CDR1 KGHSH, CDR2 LQKENI. This CDR3 region has 17 residues. V lost 8 bases, J lost 0 bases, and 20 bases lay in between. The CDR3 loop is CASTSLDRTGSGNTIYF. In nucleotides, the CDR3 is TGTGCCAGCACCTCCCTAGACAGGACCGGCTCTGGAAACACCATATATTTT.

The CDR3 protein is CASLGSGLAKNIQYF. In nucleotides, the CDR3 is TGTGCCAGCCTCGGGTCCGGACTAGCCAAAAACATTCAGTACTTC. This sequence joins TRBV28 and TRBJ2-4; tentative D call: TRBD2 (5 bases). The CDR3 loop spans 15 amino acids. Trimming left V 8 bases short and J 0 bases short, with 14 bases between. The germline CDR1 and CDR2 sequences are MDHEN and SYDVKM.

This chain joins TRBV6-6 and TRBJ1-1, with D perhaps TRBD1 (5 bases). CDR3 length equals 13 residues. V was shortened by 6 bases and J by 3 bases, with 11 bases between the two germline ends. Germline CDR1 MNHNY, CDR2 SVGAGI (reference sequence). The CDR3 nucleotides are TGTGCCAGCAGACTTGAGGGGTACACTGAAGCTTTCTTT. It yields the protein CASRLEGYTEAFF.

This chain links TRBV19 with TRBJ1-1; D remains ambiguous. Germline CDR1 and CDR2: LNHDA and SQIVND (reference sequence). V dropped 5 bases and J dropped 2 bases, with 9 bases sitting between them. The length of the CDR3 is 13 residues. The CDR3 nucleotides are TGTGCCAGTAGTTCCCGGGCCAACACTGAAGCTTTCTTT. Encoded protein: CASSSRANTEAFF.

The V gene is TRBV24-1, the J gene TRBJ2-3; 10 nucleotides align to TRBD2. J lost 3 bases, V lost 3 bases, and 2 bases had no gene match. This CDR3 has 15 residues. Germline-derived CDR1 and CDR2 are KGHDR and SFDVKD. The CDR3 nucleotides are TGTGCCACCAGTGATCCTAGCGGGAGAACAGATACGCAGTATTTT. It is translated as CATSDPSGRTDTQYF.

The CDR3 region is CASSPRGAAGANEKLFF. The CDR3 nucleotides are TGTGCCAGCAGTCCTCGAGGGGCGGCAGGCGCTAATGAAAAACTGTTTTTT. This chain uses TRBV6-6 with TRBJ1-4, with a possible D match to TRBD1 (5 bases). The CDR3 runs 17 residues. Deletions cut 5 bases from V and 3 bases from J, with 19 bases between. Looked up from germline, CDR1 is MNHNY and CDR2 is SVGAGI (reference sequence).

In this sample, this clone turned up once. V gene TRBV6-1 combines with J gene TRBJ2-7; D is uncertain. Trimming took off 2 bases at V and 3 bases at J, with 2 bases between the two ends. This CDR3 contains 11 residues. The germline V gene encodes CDR1 MNHNS and CDR2 SASEGT. The CDR3 DNA reads TGTGCCAGCAGTGAAAACTACGAGCAGTACTTC. It is translated as CASSENYEQYF.

V gene TRBV3-1 (or the pseudogene TRBV3-2) combines with J gene TRBJ2-5; D gene uncertain. Germline V CDR1 and CDR2: LGHDT, YNNKEL (reference sequence). The CDR3 extends over 15 amino acids. The germline V and J ends were trimmed by 1 base and 1 base, with 10 bases remaining between them. This CDR3 reads CASSQALGFQETQYF. CDR3 sequence (DNA): TGTGCCAGCAGCCAAGCTTTAGGCTTCCAAGAGACCCAGTACTTC.

The rearrangement links TRBV7-9 to TRBJ1-2, with 8 bases matching TRBD1. There are 13 residues in the CDR3. The V gene end was trimmed by 1 base and the J gene end by 6 bases; junction bases not matched to a gene: 1. Germline V lookup: CDR1 SEHNR, CDR2 FQNEAQ (reference sequence). CDR3 sequence reads: CASSLEQGDGYTF. DNA of the CDR3: TGTGCCAGCAGCTTAGAACAGGGGGATGGCTACACCTTC.

The chain is built from TRBV5-1 and TRBJ2-5; a possible D gene is TRBD1 (5 bases). This CDR3 comprises 14 residues. Germline V lookup: CDR1 SGHRS, CDR2 YFSETQ. V was shortened by 4 bases and J by 5 bases, with 15 bases between the two germline ends. The CDR3 region has the DNA TGCGCCAGCAGCCGAAACGACAGAACCGAGACCCAGTACTTC. This codes for CASSRNDRTETQYF.